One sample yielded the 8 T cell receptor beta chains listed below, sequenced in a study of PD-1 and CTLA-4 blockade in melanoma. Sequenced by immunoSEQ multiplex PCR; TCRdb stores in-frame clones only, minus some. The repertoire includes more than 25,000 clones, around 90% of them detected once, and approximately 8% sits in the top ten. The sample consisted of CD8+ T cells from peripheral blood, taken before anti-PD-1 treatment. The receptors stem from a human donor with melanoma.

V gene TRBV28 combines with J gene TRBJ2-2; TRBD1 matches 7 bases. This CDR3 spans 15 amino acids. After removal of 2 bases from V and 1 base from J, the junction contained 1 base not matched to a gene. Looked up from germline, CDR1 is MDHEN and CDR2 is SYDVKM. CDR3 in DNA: TGTGCCAGCAGTTTAGGGACAGAGAACACCGGGGAGCTGTTTTTT. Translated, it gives CASSLGTENTGELFF.

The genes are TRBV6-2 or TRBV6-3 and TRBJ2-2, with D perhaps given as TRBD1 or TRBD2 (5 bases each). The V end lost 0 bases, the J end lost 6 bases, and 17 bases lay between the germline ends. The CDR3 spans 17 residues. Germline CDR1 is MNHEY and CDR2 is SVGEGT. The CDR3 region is CASSYSNGAVGPGELFF. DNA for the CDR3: TGTGCCAGCAGTTACTCGAACGGGGCAGTGGGGCCCGGGGAGCTGTTTTTT.

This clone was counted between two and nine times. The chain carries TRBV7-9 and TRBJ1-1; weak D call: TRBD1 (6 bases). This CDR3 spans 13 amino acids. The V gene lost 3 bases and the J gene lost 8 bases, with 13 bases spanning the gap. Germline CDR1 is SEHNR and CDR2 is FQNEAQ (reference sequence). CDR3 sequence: CASSLGTQTEAFF. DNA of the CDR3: TGTGCCAGCAGCTTGGGGACACAAACCGAAGCTTTCTTT.

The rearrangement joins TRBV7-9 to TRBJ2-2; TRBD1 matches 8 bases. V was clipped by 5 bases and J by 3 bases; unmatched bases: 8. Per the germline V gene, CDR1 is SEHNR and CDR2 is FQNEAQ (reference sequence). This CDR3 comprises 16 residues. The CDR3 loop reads CASSRSGTGDTGELFF. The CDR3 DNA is TGTGCCAGCAGCCGATCTGGGACAGGAGACACCGGGGAGCTGTTTTTT. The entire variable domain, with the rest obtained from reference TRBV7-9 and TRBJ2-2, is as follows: DTGVSQNPRHKITKRGQNVTFRCDPISEHNRLYWYRQTLGQGPEFLTYFQNEAQLEKSRLLSDRFSAERPKGSFSTLEIQRTEQGDSAMYLCASSRSGTGDTGELFFGEGSRLTVL.

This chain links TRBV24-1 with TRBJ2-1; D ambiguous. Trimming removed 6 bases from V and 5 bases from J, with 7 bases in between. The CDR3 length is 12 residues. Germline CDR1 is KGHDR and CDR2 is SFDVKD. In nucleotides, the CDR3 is TGTGCCACCAGTTTATGGGACAATGAGCAGTTCTTC. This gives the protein CATSLWDNEQFF.

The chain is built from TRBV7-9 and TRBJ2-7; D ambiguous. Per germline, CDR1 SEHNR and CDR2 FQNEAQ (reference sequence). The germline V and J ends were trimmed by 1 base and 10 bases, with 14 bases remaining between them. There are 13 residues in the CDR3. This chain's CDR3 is CASSLEAASSQYF. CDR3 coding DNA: TGTGCCAGCAGCTTAGAGGCAGCCTCAAGTCAGTACTTC.

The CDR3 spells CASSLLGGGADTGELFF. The CDR3 DNA is TGCGCCAGCAGCTTGTTGGGAGGGGGCGCGGACACCGGGGAGCTGTTTTTT. This chain uses TRBV5-1 with TRBJ2-2, with D possibly being TRBD1 or TRBD2 (7 bases each). V dropped 1 base and J dropped 3 bases, with 16 bases sitting between them. From germline, CDR1 is SGHRS and CDR2 YFSETQ. CDR3 length: 17 residues. The full variable domain, its missing parts supplied by reference TRBV5-1 and TRBJ2-2, is KAGVTQTPRYLIKTRGQQVTLSCSPISGHRSVSWYQQTPGQGLQFLFEYFSETQRNKGNFPGRFSGRQFSNSRSEMNVSTLELGDSALYLCASSLLGGGADTGELFFGEGSRLTVL.

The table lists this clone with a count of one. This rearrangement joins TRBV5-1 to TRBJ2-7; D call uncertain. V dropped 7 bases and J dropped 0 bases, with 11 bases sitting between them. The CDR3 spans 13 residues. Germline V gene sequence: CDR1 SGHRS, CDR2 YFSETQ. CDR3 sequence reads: CASANSPSYEQYF. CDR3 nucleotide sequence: TGCGCCAGCGCCAACAGCCCCTCCTACGAGCAGTACTTC.